This T cell receptor beta chain derives from a study of blood T cell repertoires in COVID-19 (dated by TCRdb to the early 2020s). Background on the whole study: Samples covering the acute and convalescent phases of COVID-19 were provided by collaborators in the United States, Italy and Spain. The prospective study material was composed of cDNA or gDNA derived from T cells, B-cell-depleted T cells, or PBMCs. Deeply sampled blood TCRbeta repertoires from subjects exposed to, actively infected with, or recovered from COVID-19 were included in the dataset. A freely available public database, intended as a resource for researchers studying the immune response to SARS-CoV-2, is where the repertoires were released. Samples came from the ongoing ImmuneRACE study (first 160 participants) plus 1,254 subjects from 6 global collaborators. The sample metadata nearly always contained a de-identified subject ID, COVID-19 status, age in years and sex. Where HLA class I and class II types were available, the types were taken from metadata supplied by the sample provider, not from assay-based typing. Points the paper makes about the study in general: The amount of clinical and demographic metadata varied by source and participant and was provided uncurated.

TCRbeta CDR3 regions were amplified from genomic DNA using the immunoSEQ Assay, a bias-controlled multiplex PCR. For the original study's pipeline: Nucleated cell counts per sample were estimated from amplification of reference gene primers within the assay. To quantify the absolute abundance of each unique TCRbeta CDR3 rearrangement, sequence reads were collapsed and filtered. Productive Simpson clonality was computed per sample as the square root of Simpson's diversity index over productive rearrangements. What TCRdb holds here is the immuneACCESS table cut down to in-frame rearrangements. Part of the clones is not present; checked against another copy, under half of the missing clones reflect an unresolved V gene, and the others are unexplained. The D gene and trimming were derived from the DNA, and the V and J assignments and clone size from that table. The table for this sample lists some 380,000 clones; 81% of them were counted only once. 0.85% to 1.3% of the sample rests with the top ten.

Whole blood was collected in K2EDTA tubes by collaborating institutions according to the institutions' own protocols. For TCRbeta analysis, collaborator samples were shipped as frozen whole blood, as isolated PBMCs, or as DNA extracted from either sample type. Comments on this clone: The specificity of this receptor is unknown. Nothing much larger sits one base from this clone, and base qualities are not available. The sample holds other DNA sequences that translate to the same CDR3.

From the germline V gene, CDR1 is MNHEY and CDR2 is SVGAGI. The CDR3 has 15 amino acids, counting the end cysteine and phenylalanine. The CDR3 DNA has 45 bases and is translated from base 1. Trimmed from V: 6 bases; trimmed from J: 3 bases; junction bases lacking a gene match: 4. The TCR sequence derives from a human donor with acute or convalescent COVID-19. The donor label of this sample is uncertain. The sample consisted of peripheral blood. Recombination connected TRBV6-5 to TRBJ1-5, with TRBD1 matching 11 junction bases. The CDR3 protein sequence reads: CASSRTGGSNQPQHF. The nucleotide sequence is TGTGCCAGCAGCCGGACAGGGGGCTCCAATCAGCCCCAGCATTTT.